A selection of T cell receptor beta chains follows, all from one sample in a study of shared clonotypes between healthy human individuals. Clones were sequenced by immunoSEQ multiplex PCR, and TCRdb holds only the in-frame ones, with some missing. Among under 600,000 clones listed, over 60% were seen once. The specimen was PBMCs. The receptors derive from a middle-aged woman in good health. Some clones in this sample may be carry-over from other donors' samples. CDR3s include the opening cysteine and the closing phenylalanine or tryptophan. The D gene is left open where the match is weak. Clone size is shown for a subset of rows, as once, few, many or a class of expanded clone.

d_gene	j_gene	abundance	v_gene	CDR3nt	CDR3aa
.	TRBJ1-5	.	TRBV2	TGTGCCAGCAGTGATTTCCGGGACAATCAGCCCCAGCATTTT	CASSDFRDNQPQHF
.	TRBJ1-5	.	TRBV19	TGTGCCAGTATCAAAGGGCGGCAGGGGAGCAATCAGCCCCAGCATTTT	CASIKGRQGSNQPQHF
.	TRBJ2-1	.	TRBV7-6	TGTGCCAGCAGCCCCACCGTAGCTGGCGGGTACAATGAGCAGTTCTTC	CASSPTVAGGYNEQFF
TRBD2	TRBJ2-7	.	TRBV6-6	TGTGCCAGCAGTCTAGCGGGGCCCGAGCAGTACTTC	CASSLAGPEQYF
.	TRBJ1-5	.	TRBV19	TGTGCCAGTAGTCAGGGATATAGCAATCAGCCCCAGCATTTT	CASSQGYSNQPQHF
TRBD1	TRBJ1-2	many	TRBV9	TGTGCCAGCAGCGTAGGGGGACAGGGGGCTACGGGTGGCTACACCTTC	CASSVGGQGATGGYTF
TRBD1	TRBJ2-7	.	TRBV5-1	TGCGCCAGCAGCCAGAGGACAGGGATCTACGAGCAGTACTTC	CASSQRTGIYEQYF
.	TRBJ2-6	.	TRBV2	TGTGCCAGCCGTCTCGAGCTAGCGATTTCCTCTGGGGCCAACGTCCTGACTTTC	CASRLELAISSGANVLTF
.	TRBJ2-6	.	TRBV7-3	TGTGCCAGCAGCTCCCTGGGGTCTGGGGCCAACGTCCTGACTTTC	CASSSLGSGANVLTF
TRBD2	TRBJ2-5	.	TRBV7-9	TGTGCCAGCAGCCCCCGCTTAGCGGGAACTCCGTACTTC	CASSPRLAGTPYF
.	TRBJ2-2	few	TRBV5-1	TGCGCCAGCAGTGAGGGAAACACCGGGGAGCTGTTTTTT	CASSEGNTGELFF
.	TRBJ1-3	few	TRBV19	TGTGCCAGTAGTATCCGACGGATCTCTGGAAACACCATATATTTT	CASSIRRISGNTIYF
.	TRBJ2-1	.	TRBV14	TGTGCCAGCAGCCAAGATGAGGAGCAGCGATTCTCCTACAATGAGCAGTTCTTC	CASSQDEEQRFSYNEQFF
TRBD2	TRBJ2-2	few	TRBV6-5	TGTGCCAGCAGTTCCGTAGCGGGACGTGTCACCGGGGAGCTGTTTTTT	CASSSVAGRVTGELFF
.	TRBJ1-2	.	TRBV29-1	TGCAGCGCCAATTCGGGGGGATTGGGTGGCTACACCTTC	CSANSGGLGGYTF
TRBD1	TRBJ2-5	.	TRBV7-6	TGTGCCAGCAGCTGGACAGGCCAAGAGACCCAGTACTTC	CASSWTGQETQYF
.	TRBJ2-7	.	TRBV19	TGTGCCAGTAGAATCCGGGACTCCTCCTACGAGCAGTACTTC	CASRIRDSSYEQYF
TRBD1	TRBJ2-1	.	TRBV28	TGTGCCACCTGGGACAGGGGGCGCGATGAGCAGTTCTTC	CATWDRGRDEQFF
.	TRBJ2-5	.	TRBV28	TGTGCCAGCAGTTTCTCTTCAGGGGTGACCCAGTACTTC	CASSFSSGVTQYF
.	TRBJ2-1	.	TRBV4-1	TGCGCCAGCAGCCAAGGACCAATGAAGGGTGACAATGAGCAGTTCTTC	CASSQGPMKGDNEQFF
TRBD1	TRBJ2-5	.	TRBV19	TGTGCCAGTGGACAGGGGTTGGGGGAGACCCAGTACTTC	CASGQGLGETQYF
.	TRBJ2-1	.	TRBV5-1	TGCGCCAGCAGCTTGGAAGGGGTTTACAATGAGCAGTTCTTC	CASSLEGVYNEQFF
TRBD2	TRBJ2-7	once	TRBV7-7	TGTGCTAGCAGCCCCTCTAGCGGGAGGGCCGTCGAGCAGTACTTC	CASSPSSGRAVEQYF
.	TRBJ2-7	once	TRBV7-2	TGTGCCAGCAGCTTACTCTCGGGGACCTACGAGCAGTACTTC	CASSLLSGTYEQYF
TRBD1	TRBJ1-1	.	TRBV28	TGTGCCAGCAGACCCGCGGGACAGGGCGGGACTGAAGCTTTCTTT	CASRPAGQGGTEAFF
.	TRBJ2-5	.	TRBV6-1	TGTGCCAGCAGAAGCCGTGTGGAGACCCAGTACTTC	CASRSRVETQYF
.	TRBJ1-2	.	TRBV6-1	TGTGCCAGCAGTGAAAACTGGCAGACCAATGGCTACACCTTC	CASSENWQTNGYTF
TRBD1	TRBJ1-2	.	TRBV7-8	TGTGCCAGCAGCTTAGCGCGGACAGGGGGCCCTGGCTACACCTTC	CASSLARTGGPGYTF
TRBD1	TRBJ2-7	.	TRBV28	TGTGCCAGCAGTTTTAGGTCAGGGGGCGTGAACGAGCAGTACTTC	CASSFRSGGVNEQYF
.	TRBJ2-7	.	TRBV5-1	TGCGCCAGCACCTTGGGCGGGATCCAGTACGAGCAGTACTTC	CASTLGGIQYEQYF
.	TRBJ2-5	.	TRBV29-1	TGCAGCGTTTCCACTGCAGCAGGACCAGCGGGGACCCAGTACTTC	CSVSTAAGPAGTQYF
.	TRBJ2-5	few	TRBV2	TGTGCCAGCAGTGTTGGGGGAGAGACCCAGTACTTC	CASSVGGETQYF
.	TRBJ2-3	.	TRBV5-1	TGCGCCAGCAGCGTCGCTGGAGGGCAAGATACGCAGTATTTT	CASSVAGGQDTQYF
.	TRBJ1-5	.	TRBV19	TGTGCCAGTAGGATACCCAGTTATAGCAATCAGCCCCAGCATTTT	CASRIPSYSNQPQHF
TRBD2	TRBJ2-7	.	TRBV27	TGTGCCAGCAGGGGGAGCGGGAGGCCGAACTACGAGCAGTACTTC	CASRGSGRPNYEQYF
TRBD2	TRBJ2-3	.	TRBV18	TGTGCCAGCTCACCTGCGGGAGGGGAAGGAGATACGCAGTATTTT	CASSPAGGEGDTQYF
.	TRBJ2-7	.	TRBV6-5	TGTGCCAGCAGTAACTCATACGAGCAGTACTTC	CASSNSYEQYF
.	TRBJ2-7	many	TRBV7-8	TGTGCCAGCAGCCCAAGGTCGAGGCAAGAGCTCTACGAGCAGTACTTC	CASSPRSRQELYEQYF
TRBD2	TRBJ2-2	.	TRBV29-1	TGCAGCGTCCCAGCGGGAGGGCTTGACGGGGAGCTGTTTTTT	CSVPAGGLDGELFF
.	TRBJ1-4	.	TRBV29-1	TGCAGCGTTGAACCCGATTATTCCGCAGGAAAACTGTTTTTT	CSVEPDYSAGKLFF
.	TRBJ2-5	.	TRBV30	TGTGCCTGGACAGGGGGAGGAGAGACCCAGTACTTC	CAWTGGGETQYF
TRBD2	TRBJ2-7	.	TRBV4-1	TGCGCCAGCAGCCGCGGGAGGGCCTCGTCCTACGAGCAGTACTTC	CASSRGRASSYEQYF
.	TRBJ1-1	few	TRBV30	TGTGCCTGGACCAAGACAGGAAGCCACCTCGAAGCTTTCTTT	CAWTKTGSHLEAFF
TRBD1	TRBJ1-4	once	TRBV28	TGTGCCAGCAGCCCGACAGGGGGCGTTGAAAAACTGTTTTTT	CASSPTGGVEKLFF
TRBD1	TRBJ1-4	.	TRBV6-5	TGTGCCAGCAGCAAACAGGGGCCCCCTAGGGAAAAACTGTTTTTT	CASSKQGPPREKLFF
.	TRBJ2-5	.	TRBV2	TGTGCCAGCAGCCCCCCCTCAGTGAAAGAGACCCAGTACTTC	CASSPPSVKETQYF
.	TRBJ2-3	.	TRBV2	TGTGCCAGCAGGCGAGTGGGGAGTTCTGATACGCAGTATTTT	CASRRVGSSDTQYF
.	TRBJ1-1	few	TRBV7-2	TGTGCCAGCAGCTCCCGACGGGGGAACACTGAAGCTTTCTTT	CASSSRRGNTEAFF
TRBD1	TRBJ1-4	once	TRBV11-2	TGTGCCAGCAGCCCCCGACAGGGAACTAATGAAAAACTGTTTTTT	CASSPRQGTNEKLFF
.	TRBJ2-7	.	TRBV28	TGTGCCAGCAGTTCCCCTTTCAGGGCTACCTACGAGCAGTACTTC	CASSSPFRATYEQYF
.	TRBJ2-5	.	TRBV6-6	TGTGCCAGCAGCCCGTCGCCGGGTACCCAGTACTTC	CASSPSPGTQYF
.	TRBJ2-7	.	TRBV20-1	TGCAGTGTCAGGGGATCCTACGAGCAGTACTTC	CSVRGSYEQYF
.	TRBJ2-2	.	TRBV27	TGTGCCAGCATCGCTAGAGGAGGGTGGGAGCTGTTTTTT	CASIARGGWELFF